This TCR beta chain was obtained from a study of CD8 T cells in Susac syndrome. This CDR3 is 16 amino acids long. Germline values: CDR1 MNHEY, CDR2 SMNVEV (reference sequence). V was shortened by 6 bases and J by 6 bases, with 23 bases between the two germline ends. CD8+ and CD4+ blood T cells underwent TCR beta sequencing. The patients serving as multiple sclerosis controls were treatment-naive. They had stable or active relapsing-remitting disease and fulfilled revised McDonald criteria. The CD8+ and CD4+ T cells were isolated magnetically using a negative isolation approach, whereas the TEMRA cells were enriched by FACS. Study results and limitations: The study acknowledged a relatively small number of individuals in its TCR sequencing and HLA analysis.

The authors reverse transcribed about 0.5 to 1 ug RNA with random hexamers. MiXCR was run by TCRdb on the immunoSEQ multiplex PCR reads, yielding one entry per CDR3 protein. The sample contains about 150,000 distinct CDR3 sequences, about 95% of which appear only once. Concerning this clonotype itself: Its target is not known.

The sequence came from a human donor with multiple sclerosis. The rearrangement links TRBV27 to TRBJ2-5; tentatively, D is TRBD1 or TRBD2 (5 bases each). The sequencing sample was made of CD8+ T cells from PBMCs. DNA of the CDR3: TGTGCCAGCAGCCAACTTCGGGACCCCGAACGGCAGACCCAGTACTTC. Its translation: CASSQLRDPERQTQYF.